This T cell receptor beta chain derives from a study of cytomegalovirus exposure and HLA in healthy donors. CDR3 length: 14 residues. Germline V gives CDR1 SGHAT, CDR2 FQNNGV. Trimming removed 4 bases from V and 1 base from J, with 10 bases in between. Healthy bone marrow donors made up the donor group. The PCR used 60 Vbeta and 13 Jbeta primers. Sequencing was performed with immunoSEQ multiplex PCR; in TCRdb, only in-frame clones are kept and a portion is missing. Altogether 100,000 to 120,000 clones are present, 70% to 75% being singletons, with the ten largest covering roughly 1.3%. The V call is TRBV11-2, the J call TRBJ2-5; a weak D match, TRBD1 (5 bases). Sequencing was done on a sample of PBMCs. The TCR originated in a man aged 40-55 years in good health and CMV-seronegative. This CDR3 is CASSSDNPQETQYF. The CDR3 DNA reads as TGTGCCAGCAGCTCGGACAATCCCCAAGAGACCCAGTACTTC.